This T cell receptor (beta chain) was obtained from a study of cytotoxic CD8 clonotypes in ibrutinib-treated CLL. Study summary: Enrolment comprised about 10 relapsed/refractory and 15 treatment-naive patients; 17 were IGHV unmutated.

The TCR beta libraries used approximately 2 micrograms of genomic DNA that came from cryopreserved PBMCs. The repertoire was sequenced with immunoSEQ multiplex PCR; TCRdb's copy has only in-frame clones and lacks some. The sample lists 110,000 to 150,000 clones, roughly three quarters seen once, with roughly 13% in the top ten. Study-level results: Public clonotypes (which were uncommon) either contracted or remained stable on treatment.

Details on this clone: Its antigen is unidentified.

Sequences were derived from PBMCs, sampled after 12 months of ibrutinib treatment. The sequence was collected from a human donor with chronic lymphocytic leukemia.

CDR3 amino acids: CASSAHPSGTDEQYF. The CDR3 DNA is TGTGCCAGCAGCGCCCATCCTAGCGGGACCGACGAGCAGTACTTC. The J gene is TRBJ2-7, the V gene TRBV11-3, with 9 positions matching TRBD2. CDR3 length: 15 amino acids. V lost 5 bases, J lost 5 bases, and 10 bases stayed unmatched. The germline V gene encodes CDR1 SGHNT and CDR2 YENEEA.